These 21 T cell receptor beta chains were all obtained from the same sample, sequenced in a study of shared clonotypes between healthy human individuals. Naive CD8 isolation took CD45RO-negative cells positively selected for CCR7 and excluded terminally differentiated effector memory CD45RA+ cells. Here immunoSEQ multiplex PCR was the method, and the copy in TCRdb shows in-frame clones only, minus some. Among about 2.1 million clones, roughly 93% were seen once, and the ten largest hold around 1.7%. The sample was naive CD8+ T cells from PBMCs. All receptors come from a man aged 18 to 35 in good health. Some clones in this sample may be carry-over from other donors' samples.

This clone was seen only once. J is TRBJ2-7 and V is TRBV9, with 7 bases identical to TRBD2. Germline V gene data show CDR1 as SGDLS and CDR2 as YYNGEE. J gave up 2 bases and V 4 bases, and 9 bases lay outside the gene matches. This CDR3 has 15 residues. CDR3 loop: CASSPLWGLPYEQYF. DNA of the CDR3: TGTGCCAGCAGCCCCCTCTGGGGACTACCCTACGAGCAGTACTTC. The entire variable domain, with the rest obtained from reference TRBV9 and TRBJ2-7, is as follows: DSGVTQTPKHLITATGQRVTLRCSPRSGDLSVYWYQQSLDQGLQFLIQYYNGEERAKGNILERFSAQQFPDLHSELNLSSLELGDSALYFCASSPLWGLPYEQYFGPGTRLTVT.

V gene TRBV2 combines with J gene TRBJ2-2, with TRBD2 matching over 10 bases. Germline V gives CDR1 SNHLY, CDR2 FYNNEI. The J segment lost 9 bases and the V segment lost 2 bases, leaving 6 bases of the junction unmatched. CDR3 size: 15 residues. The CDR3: CASSERLAGVRELFF. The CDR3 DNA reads TGTGCCAGCAGTGAAAGGCTAGCGGGAGTCAGGGAGCTGTTTTTT.

The chain's CDR3 is CASSSERPSYNEQFF. In nucleotides, the CDR3 is TGTGCCAGCTCCTCGGAGCGGCCCAGTTACAATGAGCAGTTCTTC. The rearrangement joins TRBV19 to TRBJ2-1; D perhaps matches TRBD2 (5 bases). CDR3 length: 15 amino acids. CDR1 and CDR2 from the germline V gene are LNHDA and SQIVND (reference sequence). Trimming shortened V by 9 bases and J by 4 bases, and 19 bases separated the two germline ends.

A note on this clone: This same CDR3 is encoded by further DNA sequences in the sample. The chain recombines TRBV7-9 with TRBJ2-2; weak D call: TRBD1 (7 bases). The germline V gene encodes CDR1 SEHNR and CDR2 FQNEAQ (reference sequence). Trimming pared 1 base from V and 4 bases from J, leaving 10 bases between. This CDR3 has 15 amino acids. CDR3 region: CASSLGQGGTGELFF. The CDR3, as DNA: TGTGCCAGCAGCTTAGGACAGGGAGGCACCGGGGAGCTGTTTTTT.

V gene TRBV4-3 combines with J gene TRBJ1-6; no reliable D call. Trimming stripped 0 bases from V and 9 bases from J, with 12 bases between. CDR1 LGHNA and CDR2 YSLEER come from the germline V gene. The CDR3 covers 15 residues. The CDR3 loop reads CASSQDSQFSSPLHF. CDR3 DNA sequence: TGCGCCAGCAGCCAAGATTCCCAGTTTAGTTCACCCCTCCACTTT.

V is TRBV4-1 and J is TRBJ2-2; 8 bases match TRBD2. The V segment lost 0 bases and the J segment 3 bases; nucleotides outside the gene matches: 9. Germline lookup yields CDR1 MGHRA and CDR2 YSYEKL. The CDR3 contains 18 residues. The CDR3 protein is CASSQDKWSSGYTGELFF. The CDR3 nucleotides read TGCGCCAGCAGCCAAGATAAGTGGTCTAGCGGGTACACCGGGGAGCTGTTTTTT.

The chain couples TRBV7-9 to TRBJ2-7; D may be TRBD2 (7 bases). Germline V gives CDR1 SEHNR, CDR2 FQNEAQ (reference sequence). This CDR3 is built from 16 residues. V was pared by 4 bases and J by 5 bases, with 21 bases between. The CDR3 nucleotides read TGTGCCAGCAGCTCCCTCGGGGGCCACGGGGGGCACGAGCAGTACTTC. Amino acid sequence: CASSSLGGHGGHEQYF.

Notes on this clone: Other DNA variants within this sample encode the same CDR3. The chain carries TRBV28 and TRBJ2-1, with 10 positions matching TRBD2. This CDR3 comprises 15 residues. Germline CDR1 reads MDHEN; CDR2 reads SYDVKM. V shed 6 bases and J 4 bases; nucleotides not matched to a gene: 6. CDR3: CASSPGLADYNEQFF. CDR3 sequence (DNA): TGTGCCAGCAGCCCCGGACTAGCGGATTACAATGAGCAGTTCTTC. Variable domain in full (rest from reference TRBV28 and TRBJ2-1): DVKVTQSSRYLVKRTGEKVFLECVQDMDHENMFWYRQDPGLGLRLIYFSYDVKMKEKGDIPEGYSVSREKKERFSLILESASTNQTSMYLCASSPGLADYNEQFFGPGTRLTVL.

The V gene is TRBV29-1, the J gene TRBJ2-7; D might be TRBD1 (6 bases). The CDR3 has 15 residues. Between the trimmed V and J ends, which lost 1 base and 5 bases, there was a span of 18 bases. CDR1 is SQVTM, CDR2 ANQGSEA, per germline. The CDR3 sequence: CSVEGVGRGKHEQYF. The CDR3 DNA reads TGCAGCGTTGAAGGGGTGGGCAGGGGTAAGCACGAGCAGTACTTC.

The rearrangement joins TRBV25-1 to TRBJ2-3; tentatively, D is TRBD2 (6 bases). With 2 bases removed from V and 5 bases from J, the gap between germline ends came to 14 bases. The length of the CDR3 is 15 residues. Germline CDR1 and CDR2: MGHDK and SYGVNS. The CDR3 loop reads CASSEIRVAEDTQYF. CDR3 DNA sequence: TGTGCCAGCAGTGAAATTCGGGTAGCGGAAGATACGCAGTATTTT. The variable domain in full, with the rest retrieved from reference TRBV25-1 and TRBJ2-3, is EADIYQTPRYLVIGTGKKITLECSQTMGHDKMYWYQQDPGMELHLIHYSYGVNSTEKGDLSSESTVSRIRTEHFPLTLESARPSHTSQYLCASSEIRVAEDTQYFGPGTRLTVL.

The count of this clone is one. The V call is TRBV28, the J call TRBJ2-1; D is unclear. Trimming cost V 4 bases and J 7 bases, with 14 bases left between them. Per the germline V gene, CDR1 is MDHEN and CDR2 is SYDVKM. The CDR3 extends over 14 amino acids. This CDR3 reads CASSSTDLGNEQFF. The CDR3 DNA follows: TGTGCCAGCAGTTCGACCGATCTAGGGAATGAGCAGTTCTTC.

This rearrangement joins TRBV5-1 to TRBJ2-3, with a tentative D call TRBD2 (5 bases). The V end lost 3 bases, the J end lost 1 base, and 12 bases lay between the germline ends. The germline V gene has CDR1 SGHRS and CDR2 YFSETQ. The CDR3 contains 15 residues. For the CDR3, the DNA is TGCGCCAGCAGCTCTGGTTCCGGGGGCACAGATACGCAGTATTTT. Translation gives CASSSGSGGTDTQYF.

The CDR3 sequence is CASSQERPTGVATWEQYF. CDR3 bases: TGCGCCAGCAGCCAAGAACGCCCGACAGGGGTCGCCACGTGGGAGCAGTACTTC. The V call is TRBV4-3, the J call TRBJ2-7, with 8 bases lining up with TRBD1. Trimming took 0 bases from V and 7 from J; bases not matched to a gene: 17. The CDR3 loop spans 18 amino acids. In germline, CDR1 is LGHNA, CDR2 YSLEER.

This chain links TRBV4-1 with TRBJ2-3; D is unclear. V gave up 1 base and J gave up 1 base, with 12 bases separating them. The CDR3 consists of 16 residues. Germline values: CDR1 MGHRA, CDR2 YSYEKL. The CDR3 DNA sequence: TGCGCCAGCAGCCAAGTAAGCGAACGGCGCACAGATACGCAGTATTTT. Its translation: CASSQVSERRTDTQYF.

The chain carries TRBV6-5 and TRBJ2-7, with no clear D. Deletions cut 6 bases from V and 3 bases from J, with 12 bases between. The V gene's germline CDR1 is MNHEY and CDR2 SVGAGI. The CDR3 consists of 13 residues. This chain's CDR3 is CASSLLVGYEQYF. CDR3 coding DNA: TGTGCCAGCAGCCTTCTAGTGGGCTACGAGCAGTACTTC.

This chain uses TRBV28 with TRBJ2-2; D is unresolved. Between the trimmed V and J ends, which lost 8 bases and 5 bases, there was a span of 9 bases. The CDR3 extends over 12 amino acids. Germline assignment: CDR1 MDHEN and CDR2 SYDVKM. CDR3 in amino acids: CASLPLTGELFF. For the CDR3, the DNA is TGTGCCAGCCTGCCCCTAACCGGGGAGCTGTTTTTT.

The DNA of the CDR3 is TGTGCCAGCAGCTATGGGTCAGATACGCAGTATTTT. This gives the protein CASSYGSDTQYF. The J gene is TRBJ2-3, the V gene TRBV5-6; D is uncertain. CDR1 and CDR2 (germline): SGHDT, YYEEEE. Trimming pared 3 bases from V and 4 bases from J, leaving 6 bases between. The CDR3 extends over 12 amino acids.

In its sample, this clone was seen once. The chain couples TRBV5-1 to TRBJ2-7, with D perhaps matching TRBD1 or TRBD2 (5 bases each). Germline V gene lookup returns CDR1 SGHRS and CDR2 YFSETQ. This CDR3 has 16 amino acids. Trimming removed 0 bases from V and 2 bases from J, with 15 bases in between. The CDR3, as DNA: TGCGCCAGCAGCTTGGCGGGGACGGTCGAGGCCTACGAGCAGTACTTC. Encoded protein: CASSLAGTVEAYEQYF.

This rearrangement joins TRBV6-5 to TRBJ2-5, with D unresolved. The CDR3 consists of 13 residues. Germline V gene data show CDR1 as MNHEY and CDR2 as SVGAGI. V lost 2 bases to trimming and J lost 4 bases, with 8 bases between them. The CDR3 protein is CASSYRMRETQYF. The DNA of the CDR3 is TGTGCCAGCAGTTACAGAATGAGAGAGACCCAGTACTTC.

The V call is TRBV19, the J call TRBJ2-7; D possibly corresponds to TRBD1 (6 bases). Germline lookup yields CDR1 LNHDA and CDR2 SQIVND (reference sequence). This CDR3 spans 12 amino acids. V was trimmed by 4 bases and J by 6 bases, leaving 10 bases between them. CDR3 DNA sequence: TGTGCCAGTAGTACACTAGGGGGCGAGCAGTACTTC. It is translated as CASSTLGGEQYF.

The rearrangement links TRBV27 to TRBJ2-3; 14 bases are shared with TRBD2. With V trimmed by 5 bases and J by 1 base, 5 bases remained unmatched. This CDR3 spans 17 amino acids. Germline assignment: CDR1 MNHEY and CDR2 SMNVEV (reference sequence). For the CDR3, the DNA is TGTGCCAGCAGTAGAACGGGACTAGCGGGAGGCACAGATACGCAGTATTTT. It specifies CASSRTGLAGGTDTQYF.